What follows are 11 T cell receptor beta chains derived from one specimen sequenced in a study of CXCR3-negative and CXCR3-positive naive CD8 T cells. Carrying UMI labels, the TRB cDNA libraries were prepared through 5' RACE. For each CDR3 protein, TCRdb gives one entry from its re-call of the 5' RACE reads, without DNA. Listed are 70,000 to 100,000 distinct CDR3 sequences; approximately 1.5% falls within the top ten. Sequenced material: naive CXCR3- CD8+ T cells from blood. The subset was: CD45RO-CCR7+CD27+CD95- naive CD8+ T cells lacking CXCR3 (TNR3-). The source of these receptors is a human donor in good health. Some clones in this sample may be carry-over from other donors' samples.

The V and J genes are TRBV2 and TRBJ1-2; TCRdb outputs TRBD1, but without DNA this stays unchecked. The germline gives CDR1 SNHLY, CDR2 FYNNEI. The CDR3 has 15 amino acids. CDR3 sequence: CASTSPGTGGPGYTF.

The chain links TRBV6-6 to TRBJ2-7; TCRdb selects TRBD1, and the lack of DNA leaves this call unchecked. This CDR3 region has 13 residues. From germline, CDR1 is MNHNY and CDR2 SVGAGI (reference sequence). This chain's CDR3 is CASSYTGADEQYF.

The genes are TRBV11-2 and TRBJ2-2. This CDR3 is built from 14 residues. Germline CDR1 SGHAT, CDR2 FQNNGV. CDR3 amino acids: CASSIVGYTGELFF.

The gene calls are TRBV28 and TRBJ2-7; lacking DNA, the TRBD2 call made by TCRdb goes unchecked. Germline V gene lookup returns CDR1 MDHEN and CDR2 SYDVKM. This CDR3 has 15 amino acids. CDR3 sequence reads: CASSLFSSYPYEQYF.

The V call is TRBV29-1, the J call TRBJ2-7; TCRdb's D gene call, TRBD2, goes unchecked for lack of DNA. Germline V CDR1 and CDR2: SQVTM, ANQGSEA. This CDR3 is 12 amino acids long. CDR3: CSVAPGGYEQYF.

This chain uses TRBV13 with TRBJ2-6. CDR1 is PRHDT, CDR2 FYEKMQ, per germline (reference sequence). The CDR3 totals 16 residues. The CDR3 sequence: CASSSTVTSGANVLTF.

This chain links TRBV12-3 or TRBV12-4 with TRBJ2-5; TCRdb indicates TRBD1, and absent DNA this call remains unverified. This CDR3 region has 14 residues. This CDR3 is CASSPWSEGETQYF.

The chain couples TRBV5-1 to TRBJ1-2; the D call from TCRdb, TRBD1, cannot be confirmed without DNA. Per the germline V gene, CDR1 is SGHRS and CDR2 is YFSETQ. The CDR3 spans 15 residues. This CDR3 is CASSWGYGGNYGYTF.

The CDR3 region is CASAGQGSYNEQFF. The V call is TRBV6-1, the J call TRBJ2-1; absent DNA, TCRdb's TRBD1 call cannot be checked. Germline CDR1 reads MNHNS; CDR2 reads SASEGT. There are 14 residues in the CDR3.

The chain couples TRBV7-6 to TRBJ2-1; there is no DNA to check the TCRdb D call of TRBD2. Germline V CDR1 and CDR2: SGHVS, FNYEAQ. The CDR3 contains 17 residues. The CDR3 loop is CASSLLTPGTRPDEQFF. The variable domain in full, with the rest retrieved from reference TRBV7-6 and TRBJ2-1, is GAGVSQSPRYKVTKRGQDVALRCDPISGHVSLYWYRQALGQGPEFLTYFNYEAQQDKSGLPNDRFSAERPEGSISTLTIQRTEQRDSAMYRCASSLLTPGTRPDEQFFGPGTRLTVL.

This CDR3 is CASSYGGTKNIQYF. V is TRBV7-6 and J is TRBJ2-4; TCRdb's D gene call, TRBD2, goes unchecked for lack of DNA. There are 14 residues in the CDR3. CDR1 and CDR2 from the germline V gene are SGHVS and FNYEAQ.